This TCR beta chain was recorded in a study of cytomegalovirus exposure and HLA in healthy donors. Study as a whole: The same platform as the roughly 630 first-cohort repertoires was used for the 130 or so validation repertoires, a later analysis reported.

Deletions cut 0 bases from V and 7 bases from J, with 12 bases between. There are 15 residues in the CDR3. CDR1 LNHNV and CDR2 YYDKDF come from the germline V gene (reference sequence). TCRdb's copy holds only in-frame clones and misses some; the assay was immunoSEQ multiplex PCR. The profile shows under 150,000 clones, around 89% of them singletons. The study's findings and limits: The study designated fewer than 200 TCR beta chains cytomegalovirus-associated.

As to this clone: Its specificity is unknown.

This TCR was sampled from a woman aged 18 to 35 in good health and CMV-seropositive. J is TRBJ1-4 and V is TRBV15; D might be TRBD1 (6 bases). The sequenced material came from PBMCs. In DNA form, the CDR3 reads TGTGCCACCAGCAGAGACAGGGGTCCAGGTGAAAAACTGTTTTTT. This encodes CATSRDRGPGEKLFF.